This T cell receptor beta chain was found in a study of T cells in localized non-small cell lung cancer. This CDR3 contains 16 residues. Germline CDR1 and CDR2: LNHDA and SQIVND (reference sequence). Trimming stripped 5 bases from V and 4 bases from J, with 21 bases between. Only in-frame clones appear in the TCRdb table, and some are missing; sequencing was by immunoSEQ multiplex PCR. The sample includes about 53,000 clones, roughly 83% of them seen just once. Study results and caveats: In the blood, greater T cell density corresponded to longer overall survival. Uninvolved adjacent lung had more T cell clonality than any other tissue, topping tumor. Sequencing involved a lone tumor region, leaving heterogeneity possible. Appearance in adjacent lung was seen for a median around 60 of the top 100 tumor clones.

Of note for this clone: The antigen remains undetermined.

The receptor's source is a man between 40 and 69 years old with stage III lung adenocarcinoma. Sequenced material: peripheral blood mononuclear cells, taken before any cancer treatment. The rearrangement uses TRBV19 and TRBJ2-7; D is perhaps TRBD1 or TRBD2 (5 bases each). CDR3 sequence (DNA): TGTGCCAGTAGTCTTACCGCCGGGACCGGACCTTACGAGCAGTACTTC. Translated: CASSLTAGTGPYEQYF. Supplemented by reference TRBV19 and TRBJ2-7, the full variable domain reads DGGITQSPKYLFRKEGQNVTLSCEQNLNHDAMYWYRQDPGQGLRLIYYSQIVNDFQKGDIAEGYSVSREKKESFPLTVTSAQKNPTAFYLCASSLTAGTGPYEQYFGPGTRLTVT.